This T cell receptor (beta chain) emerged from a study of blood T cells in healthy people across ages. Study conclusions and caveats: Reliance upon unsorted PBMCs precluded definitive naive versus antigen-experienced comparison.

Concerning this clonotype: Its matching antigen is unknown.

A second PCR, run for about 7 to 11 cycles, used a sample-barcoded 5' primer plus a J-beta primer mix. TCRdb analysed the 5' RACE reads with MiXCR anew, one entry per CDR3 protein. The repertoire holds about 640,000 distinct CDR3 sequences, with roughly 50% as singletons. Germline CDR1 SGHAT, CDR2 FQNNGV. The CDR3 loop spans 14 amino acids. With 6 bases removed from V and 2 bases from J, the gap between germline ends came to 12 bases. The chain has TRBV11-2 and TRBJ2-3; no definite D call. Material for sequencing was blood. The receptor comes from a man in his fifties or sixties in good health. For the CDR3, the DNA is TGTGCCAGCAGAAACATCTTGCACACAGATACGCAGTATTTT. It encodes CASRNILHTDTQYF.